This TCR beta chain was identified during a study of cytomegalovirus exposure and HLA in healthy donors. Looking at the study overall: The 95 to 150 validation repertoires, a later analysis reported, used the same platform as the 666 first-cohort repertoires.

Germline V CDR1 and CDR2: MDHEN, SYDVKM. This CDR3 has 19 residues. V trimming: 2 bases; J trimming: 4 bases; junction bases outside the gene matches: 18. Clones were sequenced by immunoSEQ multiplex PCR, and TCRdb holds only the in-frame ones, with some missing. The sample lists some 250,000 clones; about 92% were seen once. This sequence was found in a woman in her twenties or thirties in good health and CMV-seronegative. The rearrangement joins TRBV28 to TRBJ2-7; 9 nucleotides line up with TRBD2. The specimen sequenced was PBMCs. The CDR3 here is CASSLELILAGPSGYEQYF. CDR3 bases: TGTGCCAGCAGTTTAGAGTTAATCCTAGCGGGACCCTCTGGATACGAGCAGTACTTC.